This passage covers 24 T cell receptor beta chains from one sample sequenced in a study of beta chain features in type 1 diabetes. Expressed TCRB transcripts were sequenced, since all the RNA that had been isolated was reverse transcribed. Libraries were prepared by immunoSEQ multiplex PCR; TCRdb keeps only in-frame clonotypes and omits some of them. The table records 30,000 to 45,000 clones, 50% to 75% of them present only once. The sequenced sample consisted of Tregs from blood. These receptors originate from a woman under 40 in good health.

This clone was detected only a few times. The DNA for the CDR3 is TGTGCCAGCAGCTATACAGGGTATCAGCCCCAGCATTTT. This translates into CASSYTGYQPQHF. The chain employs TRBV7-9 and TRBJ1-5; maybe TRBD1 (6 bases). V was pared by 4 bases and J by 5 bases, with 9 bases between. The V gene's germline CDR1 is SEHNR and CDR2 FQNEAQ (reference sequence). There are 13 residues in the CDR3.

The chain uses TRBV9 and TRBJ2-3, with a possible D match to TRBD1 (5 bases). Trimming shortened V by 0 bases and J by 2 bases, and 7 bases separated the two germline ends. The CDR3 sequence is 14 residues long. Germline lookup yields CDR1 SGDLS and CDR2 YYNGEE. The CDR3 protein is CASSVAGNTDTQYF. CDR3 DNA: TGTGCCAGCAGCGTAGCAGGGAACACAGATACGCAGTATTTT.

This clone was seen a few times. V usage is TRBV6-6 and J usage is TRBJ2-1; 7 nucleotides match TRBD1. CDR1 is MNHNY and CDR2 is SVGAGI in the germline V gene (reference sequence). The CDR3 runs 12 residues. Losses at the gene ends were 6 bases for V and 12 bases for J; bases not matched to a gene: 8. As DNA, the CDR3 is TGTGCCAGCAGCAACTCCTACAGGGGGCAGTTCTTC. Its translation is CASSNSYRGQFF.

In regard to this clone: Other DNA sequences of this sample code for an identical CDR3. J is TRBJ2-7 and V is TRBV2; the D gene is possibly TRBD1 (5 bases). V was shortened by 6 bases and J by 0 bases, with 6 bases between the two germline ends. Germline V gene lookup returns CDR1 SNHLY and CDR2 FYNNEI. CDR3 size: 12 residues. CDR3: CASRDNSYEQYF. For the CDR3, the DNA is TGTGCCAGCAGGGACAACTCCTACGAGCAGTACTTC.

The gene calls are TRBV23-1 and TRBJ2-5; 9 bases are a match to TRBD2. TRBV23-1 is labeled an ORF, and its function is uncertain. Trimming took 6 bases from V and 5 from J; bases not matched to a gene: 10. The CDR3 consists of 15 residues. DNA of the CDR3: TGCGCCAGCAGGAAGGAGCGGGAGGCCCGGGAGACCCAGTACTTC. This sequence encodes CASRKEREARETQYF.

The CDR3 region is CSVDGQGVGYTF. CDR3 coding DNA: TGCAGCGTTGACGGACAGGGGGTTGGCTACACCTTC. The gene calls are TRBV29-1 and TRBJ1-2; 10 bases line up with TRBD1. Germline V gene lookup returns CDR1 SQVTM and CDR2 ANQGSEA. CDR3 length: 12 amino acids. The V gene end was trimmed by 3 bases and the J gene end by 7 bases; junction bases not matched to a gene: 2.

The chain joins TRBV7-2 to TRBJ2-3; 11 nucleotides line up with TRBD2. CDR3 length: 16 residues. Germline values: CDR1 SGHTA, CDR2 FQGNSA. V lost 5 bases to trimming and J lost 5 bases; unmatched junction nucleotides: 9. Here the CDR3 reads CASSPTLAGGRDTQYF. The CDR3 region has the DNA TGTGCCAGCAGCCCAACGCTAGCGGGAGGTCGAGATACGCAGTATTTT.

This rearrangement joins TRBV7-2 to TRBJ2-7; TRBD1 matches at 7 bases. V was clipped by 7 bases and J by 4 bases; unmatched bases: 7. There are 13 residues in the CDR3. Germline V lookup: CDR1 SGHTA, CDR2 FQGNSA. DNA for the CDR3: TGTGCCAGCATCGAAAGACAGGGATACGAGCAGTACTTC. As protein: CASIERQGYEQYF.

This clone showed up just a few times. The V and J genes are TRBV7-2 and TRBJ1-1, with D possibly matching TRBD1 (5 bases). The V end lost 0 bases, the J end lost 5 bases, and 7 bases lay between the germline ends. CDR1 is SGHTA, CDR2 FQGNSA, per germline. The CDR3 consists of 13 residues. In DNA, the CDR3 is TGTGCCAGCAGCTTAGCGACAGCAACTGAAGCTTTCTTT. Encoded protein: CASSLATATEAFF.

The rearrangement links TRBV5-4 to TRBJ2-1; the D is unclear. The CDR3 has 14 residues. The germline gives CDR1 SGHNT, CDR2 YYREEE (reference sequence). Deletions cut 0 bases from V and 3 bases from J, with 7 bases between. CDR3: CASSLGGVYNEQFF. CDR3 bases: TGTGCCAGCAGCTTGGGAGGAGTCTACAATGAGCAGTTCTTC.

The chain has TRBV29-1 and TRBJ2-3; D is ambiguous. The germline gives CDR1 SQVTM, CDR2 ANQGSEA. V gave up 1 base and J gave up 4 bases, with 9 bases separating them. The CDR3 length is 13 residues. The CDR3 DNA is TGCAGCGTTGAAGCTACAGTAGCAGATACGCAGTATTTT. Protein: CSVEATVADTQYF.

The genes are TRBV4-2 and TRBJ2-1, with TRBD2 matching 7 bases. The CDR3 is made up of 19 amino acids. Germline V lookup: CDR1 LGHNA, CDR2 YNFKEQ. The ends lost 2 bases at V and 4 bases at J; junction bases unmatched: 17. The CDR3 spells CASSQTNVGGEALYNEQFF. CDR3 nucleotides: TGTGCCAGCAGCCAAACAAATGTGGGGGGGGAGGCGCTTTACAATGAGCAGTTCTTC.

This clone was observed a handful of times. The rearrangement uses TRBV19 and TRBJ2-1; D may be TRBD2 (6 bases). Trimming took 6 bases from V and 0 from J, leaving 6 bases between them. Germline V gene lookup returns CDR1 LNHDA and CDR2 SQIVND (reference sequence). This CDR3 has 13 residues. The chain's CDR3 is CASRGGSYNEQFF. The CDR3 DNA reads TGTGCCAGTAGGGGGGGCTCCTACAATGAGCAGTTCTTC.

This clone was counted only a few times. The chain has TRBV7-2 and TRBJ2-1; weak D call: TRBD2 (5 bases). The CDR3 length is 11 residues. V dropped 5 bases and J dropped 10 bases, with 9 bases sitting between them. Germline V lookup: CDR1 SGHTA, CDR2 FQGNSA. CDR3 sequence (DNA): TGTGCCAGCAGCCTGTCGGGGGAGCAGTTCTTC. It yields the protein CASSLSGEQFF.

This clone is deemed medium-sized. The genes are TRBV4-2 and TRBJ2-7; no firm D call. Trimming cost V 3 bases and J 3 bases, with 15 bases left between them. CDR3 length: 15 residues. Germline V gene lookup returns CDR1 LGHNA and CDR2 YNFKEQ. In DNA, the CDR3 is TGTGCCAGCAGCCAGGTGGCGGCCTTAAACTACGAGCAGTACTTC. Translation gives CASSQVAALNYEQYF.

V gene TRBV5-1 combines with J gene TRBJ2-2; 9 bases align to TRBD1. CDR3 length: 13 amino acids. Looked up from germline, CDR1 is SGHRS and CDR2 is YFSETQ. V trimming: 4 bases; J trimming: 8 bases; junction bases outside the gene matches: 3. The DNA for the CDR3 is TGCGCCAGCAGCGGGACAGGGCCTGGGGAGCTGTTTTTT. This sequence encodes CASSGTGPGELFF.

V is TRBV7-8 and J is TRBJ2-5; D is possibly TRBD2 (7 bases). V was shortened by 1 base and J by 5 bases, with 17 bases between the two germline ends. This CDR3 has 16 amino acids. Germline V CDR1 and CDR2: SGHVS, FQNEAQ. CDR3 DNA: TGTGCCAGCAGCTTAGGCGCTATACAGGGAGGGGAGACCCAGTACTTC. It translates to CASSLGAIQGGETQYF. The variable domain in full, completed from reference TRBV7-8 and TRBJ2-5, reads GAGVSQSPRYKVAKRGQDVALRCDPISGHVSLFWYQQALGQGPEFLTYFQNEAQLDKSGLPSDRFFAERPEGSVSTLKIQRTQQEDSAVYLCASSLGAIQGGETQYFGPGTRLLVL.

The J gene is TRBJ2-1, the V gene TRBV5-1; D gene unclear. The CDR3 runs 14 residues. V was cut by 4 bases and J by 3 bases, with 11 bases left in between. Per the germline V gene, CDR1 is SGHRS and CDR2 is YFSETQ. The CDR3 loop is CASSVIAGYNEQFF. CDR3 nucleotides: TGCGCCAGCAGCGTGATAGCTGGCTACAATGAGCAGTTCTTC.

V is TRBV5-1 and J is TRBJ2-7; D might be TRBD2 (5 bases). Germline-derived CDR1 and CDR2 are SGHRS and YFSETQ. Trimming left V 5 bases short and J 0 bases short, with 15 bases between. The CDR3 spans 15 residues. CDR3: CASSYDGGSSYEQYF. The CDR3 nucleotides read TGCGCCAGCAGTTACGACGGAGGAAGCTCCTACGAGCAGTACTTC.

The chain's CDR3 is CAYRDRVGTEAFF. As DNA, the CDR3 is TGTGCCTACCGTGACAGGGTAGGCACTGAAGCTTTCTTT. The V call is TRBV10-3, the J call TRBJ1-1; 7 positions match TRBD1. Germline values: CDR1 ENHRY, CDR2 SYGVKD. The CDR3 extends over 13 amino acids. Trimming took 11 bases from V and 4 from J; bases not matched to a gene: 10.

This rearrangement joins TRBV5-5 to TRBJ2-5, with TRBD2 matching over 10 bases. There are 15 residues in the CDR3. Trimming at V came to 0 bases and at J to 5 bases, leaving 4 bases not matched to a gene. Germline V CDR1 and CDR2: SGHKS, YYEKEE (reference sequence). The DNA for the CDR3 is TGTGCCAGCAGCTTGGCTAGCGGGAGTTGGGAGACCCAGTACTTC. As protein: CASSLASGSWETQYF.

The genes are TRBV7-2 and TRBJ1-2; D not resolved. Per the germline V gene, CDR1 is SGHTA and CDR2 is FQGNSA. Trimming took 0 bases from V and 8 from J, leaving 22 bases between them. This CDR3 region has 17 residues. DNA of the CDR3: TGTGCCAGCAGCTTAGCGGCCACACGCGACGGGAGCTACGGCTACACCTTC. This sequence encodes CASSLAATRDGSYGYTF. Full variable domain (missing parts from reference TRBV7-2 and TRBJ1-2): GAGVSQSPSNKVTEKGKDVELRCDPISGHTALYWYRQSLGQGLEFLIYFQGNSAPDKSGLPSDRFSAERTGGSVSTLTIQRTQQEDSAVYLCASSLAATRDGSYGYTFGSGTRLTVV.

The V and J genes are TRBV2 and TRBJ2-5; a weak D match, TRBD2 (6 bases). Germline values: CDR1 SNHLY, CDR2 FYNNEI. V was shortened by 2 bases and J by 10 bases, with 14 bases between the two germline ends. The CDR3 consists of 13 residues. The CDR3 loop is CASSERSGGVQYF. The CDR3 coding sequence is TGTGCCAGCAGTGAAAGGAGCGGAGGGGTCCAGTACTTC.

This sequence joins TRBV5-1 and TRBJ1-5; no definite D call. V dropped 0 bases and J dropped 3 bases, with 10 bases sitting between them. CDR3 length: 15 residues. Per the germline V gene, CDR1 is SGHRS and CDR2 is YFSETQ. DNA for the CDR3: TGCGCCAGCAGCTTGGAAGGCGGCCACAATCAGCCCCAGCATTTT. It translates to CASSLEGGHNQPQHF.